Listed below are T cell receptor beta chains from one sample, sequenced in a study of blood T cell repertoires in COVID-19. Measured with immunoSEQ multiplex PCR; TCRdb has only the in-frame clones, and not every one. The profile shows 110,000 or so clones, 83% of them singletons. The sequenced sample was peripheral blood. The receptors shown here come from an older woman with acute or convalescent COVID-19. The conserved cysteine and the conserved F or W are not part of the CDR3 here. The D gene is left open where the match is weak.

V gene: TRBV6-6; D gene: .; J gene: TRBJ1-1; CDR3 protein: ASSRGQTNTEAF
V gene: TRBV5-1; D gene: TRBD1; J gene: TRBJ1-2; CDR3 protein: ASSSGQGYGYT
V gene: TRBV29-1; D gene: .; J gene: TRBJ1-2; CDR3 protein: SVADGELYGYT
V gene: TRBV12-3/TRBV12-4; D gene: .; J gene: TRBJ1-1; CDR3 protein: ASSLNGETEAF
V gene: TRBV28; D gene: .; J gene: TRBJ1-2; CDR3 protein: ASSSTGYGYT
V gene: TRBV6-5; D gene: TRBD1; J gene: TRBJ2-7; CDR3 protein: ASRGTGATEQY
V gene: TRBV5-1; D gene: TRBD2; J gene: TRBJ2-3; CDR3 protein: ASSSWTSGSDTQY
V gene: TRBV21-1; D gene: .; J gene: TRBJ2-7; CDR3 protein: ASSTDRCHEQY
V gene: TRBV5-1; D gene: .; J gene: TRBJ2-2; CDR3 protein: ASSPFRGAGELF
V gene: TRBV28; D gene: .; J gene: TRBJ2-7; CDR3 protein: ASTPGSSYEQY
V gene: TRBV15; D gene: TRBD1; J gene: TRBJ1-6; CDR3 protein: ATSRDPAGGDSPLH
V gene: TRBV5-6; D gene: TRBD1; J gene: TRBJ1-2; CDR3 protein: ASSLVGDRGTDGYT
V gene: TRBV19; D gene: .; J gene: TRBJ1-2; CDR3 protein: ASSIGSGTGYT
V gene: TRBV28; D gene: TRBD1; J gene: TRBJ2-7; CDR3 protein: ASSPDRGQTYEQY
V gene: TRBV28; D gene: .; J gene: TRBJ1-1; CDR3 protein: ASSLRRNTEAF
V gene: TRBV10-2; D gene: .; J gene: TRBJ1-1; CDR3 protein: ASSGRQKNTEAF
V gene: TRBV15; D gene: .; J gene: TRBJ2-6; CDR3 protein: ATSKPSGGDGANVLT
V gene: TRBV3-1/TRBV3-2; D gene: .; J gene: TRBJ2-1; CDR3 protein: ASSRTNYNPYNEQF
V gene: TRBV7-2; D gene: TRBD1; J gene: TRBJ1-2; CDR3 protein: ASNSPGTGVYT
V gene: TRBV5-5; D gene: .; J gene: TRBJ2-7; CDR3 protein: ASSRSGREDEQY
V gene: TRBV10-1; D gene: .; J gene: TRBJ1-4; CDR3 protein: ASSEFSGQEKLF
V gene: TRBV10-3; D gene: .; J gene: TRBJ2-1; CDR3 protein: AISRDLSNNEQF
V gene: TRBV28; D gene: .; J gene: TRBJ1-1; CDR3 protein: ASSLGYTEAF
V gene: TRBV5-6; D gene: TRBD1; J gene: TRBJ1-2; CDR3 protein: ASSLDRGRSYT
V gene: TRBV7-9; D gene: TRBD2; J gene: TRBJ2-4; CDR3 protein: ASSPPRVAGAAKNIQY
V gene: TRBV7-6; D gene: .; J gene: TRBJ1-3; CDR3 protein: ASSLELGSGTGTGNTIY
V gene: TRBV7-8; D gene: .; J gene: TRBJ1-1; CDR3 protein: ASSSEGLLMNTEAF
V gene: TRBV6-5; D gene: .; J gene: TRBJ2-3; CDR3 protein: ASSYGRLTDTQY
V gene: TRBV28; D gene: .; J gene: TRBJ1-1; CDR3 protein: ATRQAIMNTEAF
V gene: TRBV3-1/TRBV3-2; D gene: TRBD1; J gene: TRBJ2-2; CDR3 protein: ASSQLGQLAGELF
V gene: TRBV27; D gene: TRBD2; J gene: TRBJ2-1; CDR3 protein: ASTPLLAGEGNEQF
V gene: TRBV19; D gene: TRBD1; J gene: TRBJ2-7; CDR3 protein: ASSPRDRVYEQY
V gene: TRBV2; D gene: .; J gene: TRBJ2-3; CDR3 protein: ASSERRGLGVDTQY
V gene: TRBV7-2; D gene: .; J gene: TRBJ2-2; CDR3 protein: ASSFSGNTGELF
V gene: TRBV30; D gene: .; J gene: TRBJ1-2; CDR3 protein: AWSVKAAYGYT
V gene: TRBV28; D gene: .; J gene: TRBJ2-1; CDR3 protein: ASRQGLVASYNEQF
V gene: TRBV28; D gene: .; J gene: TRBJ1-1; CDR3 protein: ASSPRPMQGLNTEAF
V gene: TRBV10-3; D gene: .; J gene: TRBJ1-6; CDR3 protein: AISKTRERDSPLH
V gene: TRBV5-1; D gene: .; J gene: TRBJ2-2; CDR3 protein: ASSTTRVGGELF
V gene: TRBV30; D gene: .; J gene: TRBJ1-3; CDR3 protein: AWSVLPGISRNTIY